The sample holds one count of the clone carrying this T cell receptor (beta chain). Its antigen is as yet unknown. Only CD45RO-negative cells positively selected for CCR7 counted as naive CD8 cells, so terminally differentiated effector memory CD45RA+ cells were excluded. The data stem from a study of shared clonotypes between healthy human individuals. Study information: Each donor's CD4 naive and CD4 memory cells filled three plates apiece, CD8 naive two, and CD8 memory one.

Produced via immunoSEQ multiplex PCR; TCRdb's table is partial and in-frame only. This sample carries about 1.9 million clones, roughly 93% of them seen once, and the ten largest clones take approximately 1.6%. Study-level results: When naive CD4 clonotypes were compared across a few donors, around 4.6% were shared.

The V end was cut by 3 bases, the J end by 2 bases, with 11 bases between. Germline-derived CDR1 and CDR2 are MNHEY and SMNVEV (reference sequence). CDR3 length equals 14 residues. This sequence originates from a man younger than 35 in good health. Some clones in this sample may be carry-over from other donors' samples. Input material: naive CD8+ T cells from PBMCs. The chain carries TRBV27 and TRBJ2-7; D not certain. CDR3 nucleotide sequence: TGTGCCAGCAGTTTTTTGGGCAGTGCCTACGAGCAGTACTTC. Protein sequence: CASSFLGSAYEQYF.